These 30 T cell receptor beta chains originate from one sample sequenced in a study of blood T cell repertoires in COVID-19. The assay was immunoSEQ multiplex PCR, and TCRdb's table has in-frame clones only and misses some. Of some 140,000 clones listed, around 80% are singletons. Sequencing input: peripheral blood. These receptors all come from a man in his 60s who had recovered from COVID-19.

The chain uses TRBV9 and TRBJ2-7; perhaps TRBD2 as D (5 bases). Trimming left V 0 bases short and J 1 base short, with 11 bases between. Germline V gene lookup returns CDR1 SGDLS and CDR2 YYNGEE. The CDR3 is 15 amino acids. CDR3 amino acids: CASSVAATISYEQYF. The CDR3 DNA reads as TGTGCCAGCAGCGTAGCCGCGACTATTTCCTACGAGCAGTACTTC.

The chain has TRBV29-1 and TRBJ2-5; D perhaps matches TRBD2 (5 bases). The length of the CDR3 is 13 residues. Looked up from germline, CDR1 is SQVTM and CDR2 is ANQGSEA. V dropped 4 bases and J dropped 1 base, with 10 bases sitting between them. The CDR3 region is CSVGAGFQETQYF. The CDR3 nucleotides read TGCAGCGTTGGTGCGGGCTTCCAAGAGACCCAGTACTTC.

This clone was picked up one time. The V and J genes are TRBV14 and TRBJ1-1; D is perhaps TRBD1 (5 bases). V lost 4 bases to trimming and J lost 4 bases, with 16 bases between them. Per the germline V gene, CDR1 is SGHDN and CDR2 is FVKESK. The CDR3 covers 15 residues. This CDR3 is CASSPTGGEATEAFF. The CDR3 DNA follows: TGTGCCAGCAGCCCCACGGGGGGGGAGGCCACTGAAGCTTTCTTT.

The chain has TRBV6-5 and TRBJ1-1; weak D call: TRBD1 (5 bases). Germline lookup yields CDR1 MNHEY and CDR2 SVGAGI. The CDR3 loop spans 13 amino acids. With 5 bases removed from V and 1 base from J, the gap between germline ends came to 8 bases. As DNA, the CDR3 is TGTGCCAGCAGTCCGACAGCGAACACTGAAGCTTTCTTT. It encodes CASSPTANTEAFF.

This chain uses TRBV5-4 with TRBJ2-7, with 7 nucleotides matching TRBD1. Germline V gene sequence: CDR1 SGHNT, CDR2 YYREEE (reference sequence). This CDR3 spans 12 amino acids. V was clipped by 5 bases and J by 6 bases; unmatched bases: 5. DNA for the CDR3: TGTGCCAGCAGAGGCACAGGGGCCGAGCAGTACTTC. Its protein product is CASRGTGAEQYF.

The rearrangement links TRBV10-3 to TRBJ2-7, with TRBD1 matching over 9 bases. This CDR3 has 17 residues. The germline gives CDR1 ENHRY, CDR2 SYGVKD. Unmatched junction bases numbered 13, after V lost 5 bases and J lost 2 bases. The CDR3 DNA reads as TGTGCCATCAGTCACTCGTGGGGACAGGGCGCAACCTACGAGCAGTACTTC. It translates to CAISHSWGQGATYEQYF.

This chain joins TRBV5-4 and TRBJ1-2; 11 nucleotides align to TRBD1. Germline CDR1 and CDR2: SGHNT and YYREEE (reference sequence). V lost 0 bases to trimming and J lost 4 bases; unmatched junction nucleotides: 2. The CDR3 runs to 15 residues. CDR3 residues: CASSLGTGGAYGYTF. CDR3 bases: TGTGCCAGCAGCTTGGGGACAGGGGGCGCCTATGGCTACACCTTC.

The chain couples TRBV6-2 or TRBV6-3 to TRBJ1-5, with D possibly matching TRBD1 (5 bases). The CDR3 sequence is 16 residues long. Trimming shortened V by 4 bases and J by 0 bases, and 13 bases separated the two germline ends. CDR1 MNHEY and CDR2 SVGEGT come from the germline V gene. The DNA of the CDR3 is TGTGCCAGCAGTTCAATTACAGGCGCTAGCAATCAGCCCCAGCATTTT. Protein product: CASSSITGASNQPQHF.

This chain connects TRBV19 to TRBJ2-7; 7 bases are a match to TRBD2. The junction had 6 bases not matched to a gene; V was cut back by 3 bases and J by 4 bases. The germline gives CDR1 LNHDA, CDR2 SQIVND (reference sequence). The CDR3 consists of 14 residues. CDR3 sequence reads: CASSIGGGPYEQYF. The CDR3 DNA is TGTGCCAGTAGTATTGGCGGGGGACCGTACGAGCAGTACTTC.

The chain recombines TRBV30 with TRBJ2-1, with 10 bases matching TRBD2. V lost 2 bases and J lost 4; bases outside the gene matches: 8. The CDR3 contains 16 residues. Germline values: CDR1 GTSNPN, CDR2 SVGIG (reference sequence). DNA of the CDR3: TGTGCCTGGAGTCTAGCGGGACTAGCGCTTTACAATGAGCAGTTCTTC. Protein product: CAWSLAGLALYNEQFF.

The chain has TRBV24-1 and TRBJ2-1; tentative D call: TRBD2 (6 bases). V dropped 0 bases and J dropped 14 bases, with 13 bases sitting between them. From germline, CDR1 is KGHDR and CDR2 SFDVKD. The CDR3 consists of 13 residues. In DNA form, the CDR3 reads TGTGCCACCAGTGATTTGCGGGACTTAAAAAAGTTCTTC. Encoded protein: CATSDLRDLKKFF.

The genes are TRBV10-3 and TRBJ1-1, with a weak D call TRBD1 (6 bases). This CDR3 is 11 amino acids long. The germline V gene encodes CDR1 ENHRY and CDR2 SYGVKD. Trimming took 2 bases from V and 8 from J, leaving 6 bases between them. CDR3 amino acids: CAISETGEAFF. CDR3 sequence (DNA): TGTGCCATCAGTGAGACAGGGGAAGCTTTCTTT.

The J gene is TRBJ1-4, the V gene TRBV13; D is possibly TRBD1 (5 bases). V shed 4 bases and J shed 4 bases, with 19 bases lying between them. The germline gives CDR1 PRHDT, CDR2 FYEKMQ (reference sequence). CDR3 size: 17 residues. CDR3 sequence reads: CASSSTWQGVGNEKLFF. The CDR3 DNA reads as TGTGCCAGCAGCTCTACTTGGCAGGGCGTCGGTAATGAAAAACTGTTTTTT. Complete variable domain (other parts from reference TRBV13 and TRBJ1-4): AAGVIQSPRHLIKEKRETATLKCYPIPRHDTVYWYQQGPGQDPQFLISFYEKMQSDKGSIPDRFSAQQFSDYHSELNMSSLELGDSALYFCASSSTWQGVGNEKLFFGSGTQLSVL.

This clone was counted once. The chain has TRBV4-1 and TRBJ2-3; 8 bases agree with TRBD1. The CDR3 extends over 15 amino acids. Looked up from germline, CDR1 is MGHRA and CDR2 is YSYEKL. With V trimmed by 4 bases and J by 4 bases, 7 bases remained unmatched. Here the CDR3 DNA reads TGCGCCAGCAGCCTGGACAGGGTAGACGCAGATACGCAGTATTTT. This encodes CASSLDRVDADTQYF.

The J gene is TRBJ2-2, the V gene TRBV2; D unresolved. The CDR3 runs 14 residues. CDR1 SNHLY and CDR2 FYNNEI come from the germline V gene. Deletions cut 4 bases from V and 0 bases from J, with 6 bases between. The CDR3 loop is CASSGLSNTGELFF. In nucleotides, the CDR3 is TGTGCCAGCAGTGGACTCTCGAACACCGGGGAGCTGTTTTTT.

V gene TRBV28 combines with J gene TRBJ1-1; D is undetermined. CDR1 and CDR2 from the germline V gene are MDHEN and SYDVKM. CDR3 length: 14 amino acids. The ends were cut back, 4 bases at V and 4 bases at J, with 13 bases in the middle. This chain's CDR3 is CASSSRLPVTEAFF. For the CDR3, the DNA is TGTGCCAGCAGTTCCAGACTGCCAGTCACTGAAGCTTTCTTT.

The rearrangement links TRBV7-2 to TRBJ2-5, with unresolved D. Germline V gives CDR1 SGHTA, CDR2 FQGNSA. V lost 3 bases to trimming and J lost 2 bases, with 10 bases between them. The length of the CDR3 is 14 residues. CDR3 bases: TGTGCCAGCAGCTTCACGACGACTCAAGAGACCCAGTACTTC. It codes for CASSFTTTQETQYF.

This clone was found once. The gene calls are TRBV6-6 and TRBJ2-4; 7 nucleotides agree with TRBD1. The germline gives CDR1 MNHNY, CDR2 SVGAGI (reference sequence). The CDR3 is made up of 16 amino acids. V was pared by 6 bases and J by 0 bases, with 8 bases of the junction left unmatched. The chain's CDR3 is CASRATGQLAKNIQYF. CDR3 nucleotides: TGTGCCAGCAGGGCTACGGGACAGCTAGCCAAAAACATTCAGTACTTC.

The chain links TRBV7-3 to TRBJ2-1; 9 bases align to TRBD2. CDR1 and CDR2 (germline): SGHTA, FQGTGA. CDR3 length equals 16 residues. The trim removed 5 bases at V and 5 bases at J, leaving 10 bases unmatched. CDR3 DNA sequence: TGTGCCAGCAGCCCCCTTCCGGGACTAGCCCACAATGAGCAGTTCTTC. This codes for CASSPLPGLAHNEQFF.

The chain joins TRBV4-1 to TRBJ1-6; the match to TRBD1 covers 10 bases. The CDR3 is made up of 19 amino acids. Germline CDR1 MGHRA, CDR2 YSYEKL. V lost 0 bases to trimming and J lost 2 bases; unmatched junction nucleotides: 7. CDR3 protein: CASSQDPPGQGTYNSPLHF. Here the CDR3 DNA reads TGCGCCAGCAGCCAAGATCCCCCGGGACAGGGGACCTATAATTCACCCCTCCACTTT.

This chain connects TRBV28 to TRBJ2-7, with 9 bases matching TRBD2. V shed 5 bases and J 3 bases; nucleotides not matched to a gene: 11. The CDR3 is 16 amino acids. Per germline, CDR1 MDHEN and CDR2 SYDVKM. The CDR3: CASSLPLAGGYYEQYF. Here the CDR3 DNA reads TGTGCCAGCAGTCTCCCCCTGGCGGGGGGGTACTACGAGCAGTACTTC.

The chain uses TRBV4-3 and TRBJ2-1; TRBD2 is a possible D gene (5 bases). In germline, CDR1 is LGHNA, CDR2 YSLEER. Between the trimmed V and J ends, which lost 0 bases and 0 bases, there was a span of 9 bases. CDR3 length: 16 residues. CDR3 sequence: CASSQDGRVSYNEQFF. DNA of the CDR3: TGCGCCAGCAGCCAAGATGGGCGGGTCTCCTACAATGAGCAGTTCTTC.

V and J are TRBV4-1 and TRBJ2-7; 7 nucleotides align to TRBD2. The CDR3 is 15 residues long. CDR1 MGHRA and CDR2 YSYEKL come from the germline V gene. Trimming removed 4 bases from V and 5 bases from J; junction bases left unmatched: 11. DNA of the CDR3: TGCGCCAGCAGCCTGGGATGGCGGGAGTCCCACGAGCAGTACTTC. It codes for CASSLGWRESHEQYF.

This chain joins TRBV18 and TRBJ2-5; D uncertain. V lost 0 bases, J lost 6 bases, and 14 bases lay in between. This CDR3 comprises 15 residues. Germline-derived CDR1 and CDR2 are KGHSH and LQKENI. The CDR3 protein is CASSPPRGGQQTQYF. The CDR3 region has the DNA TGTGCCAGCTCACCACCGCGCGGTGGTCAACAGACCCAGTACTTC.

The V and J genes are TRBV14 and TRBJ1-2; D gene uncertain. The length of the CDR3 is 14 residues. CDR1 SGHDN and CDR2 FVKESK come from the germline V gene. The V gene lost 0 bases and the J gene lost 1 base, with 6 bases spanning the gap. CDR3 sequence reads: CASSQDRVNYGYTF. The CDR3 nucleotides are TGTGCCAGCAGCCAAGATCGGGTTAACTATGGCTACACCTTC.

The rearrangement links TRBV5-1 to TRBJ2-6; D not certain. The V end lost 7 bases, the J end lost 0 bases, and 11 bases lay between the germline ends. The CDR3 has 15 residues. Germline loops: CDR1 SGHRS, CDR2 YFSETQ. The CDR3 region has the DNA TGCGCCAGCCGAGATACCCTCTCTGGGGCCAACGTCCTGACTTTC. Translation: CASRDTLSGANVLTF. Supplemented by reference TRBV5-1 and TRBJ2-6, the full variable domain reads KAGVTQTPRYLIKTRGQQVTLSCSPISGHRSVSWYQQTPGQGLQFLFEYFSETQRNKGNFPGRFSGRQFSNSRSEMNVSTLELGDSALYLCASRDTLSGANVLTFGAGSRLTVL.

The chain recombines TRBV27 with TRBJ2-7, with 8 bases fitting TRBD1. This CDR3 has 12 amino acids. Looked up from germline, CDR1 is MNHEY and CDR2 is SMNVEV (reference sequence). J lost 4 bases, V lost 6 bases, and 2 bases had no gene match. CDR3 in amino acids: CASSTGGYEQYF. The DNA for the CDR3 is TGTGCCAGCAGCACAGGGGGTTACGAGCAGTACTTC.

The V gene is TRBV19, the J gene TRBJ2-1; 15 nucleotides align to TRBD2. The CDR3 consists of 17 residues. J gave up 4 bases and V 5 bases, and 6 bases lay outside the gene matches. Germline CDR1 and CDR2: LNHDA and SQIVND (reference sequence). The CDR3 bases are TGTGCCAGTAGTCCTGGACTAGCGGGGGGGCGGTACAATGAGCAGTTCTTC. It codes for CASSPGLAGGRYNEQFF.

CDR3 sequence (DNA): TGTGCCAGCAGCTTAGCGTCCGCAGGGGCCGGTGAAAAACTGTTTTTT. Protein: CASSLASAGAGEKLFF. The chain recombines TRBV7-6 with TRBJ1-4, with a possible D match to TRBD1 (6 bases). Germline lookup yields CDR1 SGHVS and CDR2 FNYEAQ. The CDR3 is 16 residues long. V shed 0 bases and J shed 7 bases, with 15 bases lying between them.

V and J are TRBV5-1 and TRBJ2-2; perhaps TRBD2 as D (6 bases). Per the germline V gene, CDR1 is SGHRS and CDR2 is YFSETQ. Trimming left V 2 bases short and J 3 bases short, with 17 bases between. The CDR3 sequence is 17 residues long. CDR3 in DNA: TGCGCCAGCAGCTTATTGAGTGGGCGGGGAGACACCGGGGAGCTGTTTTTT. Encoded protein: CASSLLSGRGDTGELFF. Variable domain in full (rest from reference TRBV5-1 and TRBJ2-2): KAGVTQTPRYLIKTRGQQVTLSCSPISGHRSVSWYQQTPGQGLQFLFEYFSETQRNKGNFPGRFSGRQFSNSRSEMNVSTLELGDSALYLCASSLLSGRGDTGELFFGEGSRLTVL.